This TCR beta chain derives from a study of long-term antiretroviral therapy in people with HIV. The sample holds one count of this clone. The libraries were made with immunoSEQ v3.0 at survey level. Generated by immunoSEQ multiplex PCR, the TCRdb table keeps only in-frame clones and is missing some. Here the sample spans more than 20,000 clones, approximately 80% being singletons. Trimming took off 9 bases at V and 7 bases at J, with 16 bases between the two ends. The CDR3 length is 12 residues. CDR1 and CDR2 (germline): MNHEY, SMNVEV (reference sequence). This chain connects TRBV27 to TRBJ2-7; D perhaps matches TRBD1 (6 bases). Specimen: unsorted PBMCs, collected 1.2 years after starting antiretroviral therapy. The receptor was isolated from a woman aged 40 to 50 with HIV. The CDR3 bases are TGTGCCAGTAGACCAACTAGGGGGGAGCAGTACTTC. This translates into CASRPTRGEQYF.